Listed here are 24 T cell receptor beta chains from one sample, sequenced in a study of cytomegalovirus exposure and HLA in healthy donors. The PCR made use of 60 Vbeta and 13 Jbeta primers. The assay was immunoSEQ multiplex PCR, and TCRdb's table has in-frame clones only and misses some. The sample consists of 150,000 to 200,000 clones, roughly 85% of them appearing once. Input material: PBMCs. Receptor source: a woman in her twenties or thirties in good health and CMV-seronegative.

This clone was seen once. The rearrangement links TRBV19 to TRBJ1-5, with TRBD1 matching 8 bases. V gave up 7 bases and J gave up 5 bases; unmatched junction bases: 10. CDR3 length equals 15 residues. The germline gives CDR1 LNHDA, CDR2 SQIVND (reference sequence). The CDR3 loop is CASTPEDRVYQPQHF. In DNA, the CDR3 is TGTGCCAGTACCCCGGAGGACAGGGTTTATCAGCCCCAGCATTTT.

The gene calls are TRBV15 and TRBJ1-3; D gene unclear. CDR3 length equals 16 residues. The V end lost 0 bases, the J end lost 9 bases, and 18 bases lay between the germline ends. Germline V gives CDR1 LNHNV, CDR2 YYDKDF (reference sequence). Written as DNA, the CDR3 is TGTGCCACCAGCAGAGAAAGAGGTCCTACGGGGAGCACCATATATTTT. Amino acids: CATSRERGPTGSTIYF.

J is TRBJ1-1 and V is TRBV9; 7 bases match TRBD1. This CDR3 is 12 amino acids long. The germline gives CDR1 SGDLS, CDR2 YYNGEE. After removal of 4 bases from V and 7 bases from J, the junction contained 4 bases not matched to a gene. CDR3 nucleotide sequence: TGTGCCAGCAGCAACCACAGGGGTGAAGCTTTCTTT. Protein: CASSNHRGEAFF.

The CDR3 here is CASSPEGNEQFF. The CDR3 DNA sequence: TGTGCCAGCAGCCCCGAGGGAAATGAGCAGTTCTTC. This sequence joins TRBV7-9 and TRBJ2-1; TRBD2 might be the D (5 bases). CDR3 length: 12 amino acids. Germline V CDR1 and CDR2: SEHNR, FQNEAQ (reference sequence). Trimming removed 5 bases from V and 7 bases from J, with 9 bases in between.

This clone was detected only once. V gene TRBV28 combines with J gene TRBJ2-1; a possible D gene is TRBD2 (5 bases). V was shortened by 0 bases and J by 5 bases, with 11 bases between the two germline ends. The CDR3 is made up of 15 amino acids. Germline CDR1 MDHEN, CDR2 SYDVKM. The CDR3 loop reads CASSLWASRDNEQFF. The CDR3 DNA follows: TGTGCCAGCAGTTTATGGGCTAGCAGAGACAATGAGCAGTTCTTC.

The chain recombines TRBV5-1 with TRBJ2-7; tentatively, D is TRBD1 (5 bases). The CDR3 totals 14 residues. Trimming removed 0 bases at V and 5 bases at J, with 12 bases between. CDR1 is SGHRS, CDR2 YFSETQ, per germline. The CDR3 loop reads CASSLGQGRNEQYF. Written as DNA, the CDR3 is TGCGCCAGCAGCTTGGGCCAGGGCAGGAACGAGCAGTACTTC.

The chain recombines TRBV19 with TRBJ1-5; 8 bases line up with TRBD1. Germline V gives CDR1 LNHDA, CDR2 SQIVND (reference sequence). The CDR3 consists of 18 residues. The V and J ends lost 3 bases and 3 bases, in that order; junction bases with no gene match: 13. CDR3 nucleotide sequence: TGTGCCAGTAGTATTTCGGACAGGGCCGGTTATTTCAATCAGCCCCAGCATTTT. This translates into CASSISDRAGYFNQPQHF.

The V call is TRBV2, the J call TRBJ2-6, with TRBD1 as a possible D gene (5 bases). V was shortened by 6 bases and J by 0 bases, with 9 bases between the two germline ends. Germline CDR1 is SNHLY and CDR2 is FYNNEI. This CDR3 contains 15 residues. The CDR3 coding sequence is TGTGCCAGCAGAGGGGAACGCTCTGGGGCCAACGTCCTGACTTTC. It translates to CASRGERSGANVLTF.

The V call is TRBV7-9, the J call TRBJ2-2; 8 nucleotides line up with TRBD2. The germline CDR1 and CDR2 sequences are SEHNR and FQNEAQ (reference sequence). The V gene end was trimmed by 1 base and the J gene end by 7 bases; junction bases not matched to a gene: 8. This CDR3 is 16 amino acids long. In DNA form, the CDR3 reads TGTGCCAGCAGCTTAGGCGAGCGGGGGTCCTTCGGGGAGCTGTTTTTT. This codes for CASSLGERGSFGELFF.

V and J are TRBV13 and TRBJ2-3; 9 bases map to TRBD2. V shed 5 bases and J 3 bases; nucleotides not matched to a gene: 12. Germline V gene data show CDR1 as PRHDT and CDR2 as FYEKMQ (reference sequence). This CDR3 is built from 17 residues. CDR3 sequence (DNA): TGTGCCAGCAGCCCCCGGGGTAGCGGGGGTTATACAGATACGCAGTATTTT. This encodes CASSPRGSGGYTDTQYF.

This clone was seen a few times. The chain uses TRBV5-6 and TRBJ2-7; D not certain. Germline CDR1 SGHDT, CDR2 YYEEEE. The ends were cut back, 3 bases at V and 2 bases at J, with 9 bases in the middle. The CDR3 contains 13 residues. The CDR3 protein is CASSSPEAYEQYF. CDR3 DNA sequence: TGTGCCAGCAGCTCCCCAGAGGCCTACGAGCAGTACTTC.

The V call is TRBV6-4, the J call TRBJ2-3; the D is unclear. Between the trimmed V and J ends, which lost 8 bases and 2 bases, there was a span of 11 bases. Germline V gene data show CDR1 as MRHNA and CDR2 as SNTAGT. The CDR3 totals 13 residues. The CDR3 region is CASGLSLTDTQYF. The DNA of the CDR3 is TGTGCCAGCGGTTTGAGTCTCACAGATACGCAGTATTTT.

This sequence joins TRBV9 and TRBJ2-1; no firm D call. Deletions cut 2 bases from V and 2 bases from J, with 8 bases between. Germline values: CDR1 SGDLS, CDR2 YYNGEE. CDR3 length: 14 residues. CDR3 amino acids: CASSVHRAYNEQFF. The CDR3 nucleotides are TGTGCCAGCAGCGTCCATCGGGCCTACAATGAGCAGTTCTTC.

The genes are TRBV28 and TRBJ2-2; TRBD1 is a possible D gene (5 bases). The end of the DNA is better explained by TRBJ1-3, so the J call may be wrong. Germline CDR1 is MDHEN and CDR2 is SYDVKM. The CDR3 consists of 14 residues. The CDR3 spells CASVFGGTGNTIYF. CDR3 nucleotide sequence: TGTGCCAGCGTTTTCGGGGGTACTGGAAACACCATATATTTT.

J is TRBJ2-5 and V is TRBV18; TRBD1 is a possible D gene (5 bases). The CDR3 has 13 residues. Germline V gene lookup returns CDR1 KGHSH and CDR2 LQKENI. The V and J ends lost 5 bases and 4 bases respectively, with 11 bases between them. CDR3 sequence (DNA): TGTGCCAGCTCATCGACAGCCATAGAGACCCAGTACTTC. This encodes CASSSTAIETQYF.

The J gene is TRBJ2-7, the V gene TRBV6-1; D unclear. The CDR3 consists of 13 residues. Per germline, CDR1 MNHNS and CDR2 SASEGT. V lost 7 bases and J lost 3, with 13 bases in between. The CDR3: CASTPTANYEQYF. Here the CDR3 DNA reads TGTGCCAGCACCCCGACTGCGAACTACGAGCAGTACTTC.

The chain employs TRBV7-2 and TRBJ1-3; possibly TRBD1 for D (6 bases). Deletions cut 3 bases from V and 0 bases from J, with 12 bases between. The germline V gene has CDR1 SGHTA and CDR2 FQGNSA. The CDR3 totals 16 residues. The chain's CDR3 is CASSFRDTISGNTIYF. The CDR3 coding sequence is TGTGCCAGCAGCTTCCGGGACACCATCTCTGGAAACACCATATATTTT. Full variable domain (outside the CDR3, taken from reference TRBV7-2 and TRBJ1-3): GAGVSQSPSNKVTEKGKDVELRCDPISGHTALYWYRQSLGQGLEFLIYFQGNSAPDKSGLPSDRFSAERTGGSVSTLTIQRTQQEDSAVYLCASSFRDTISGNTIYFGEGSWLTVV.

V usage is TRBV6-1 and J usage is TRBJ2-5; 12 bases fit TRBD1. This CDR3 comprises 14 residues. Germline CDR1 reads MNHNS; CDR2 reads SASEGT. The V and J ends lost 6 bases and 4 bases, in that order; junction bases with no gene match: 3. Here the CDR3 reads CASSRGQGAETQYF. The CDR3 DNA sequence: TGTGCCAGCAGCCGGGGACAGGGGGCAGAGACCCAGTACTTC.

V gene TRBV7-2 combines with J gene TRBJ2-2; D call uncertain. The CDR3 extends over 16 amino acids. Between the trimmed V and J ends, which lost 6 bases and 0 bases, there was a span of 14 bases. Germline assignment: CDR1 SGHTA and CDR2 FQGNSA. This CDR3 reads CASRSQSRANTGELFF. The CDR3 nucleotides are TGTGCCAGCAGGTCACAGTCCCGCGCGAACACCGGGGAGCTGTTTTTT.

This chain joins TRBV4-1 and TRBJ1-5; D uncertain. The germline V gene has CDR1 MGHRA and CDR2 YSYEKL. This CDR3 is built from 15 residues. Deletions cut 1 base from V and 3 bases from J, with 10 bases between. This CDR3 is CASSQVRGYNQPQHF. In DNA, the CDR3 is TGCGCCAGCAGCCAAGTCCGAGGGTACAATCAGCCCCAGCATTTT.

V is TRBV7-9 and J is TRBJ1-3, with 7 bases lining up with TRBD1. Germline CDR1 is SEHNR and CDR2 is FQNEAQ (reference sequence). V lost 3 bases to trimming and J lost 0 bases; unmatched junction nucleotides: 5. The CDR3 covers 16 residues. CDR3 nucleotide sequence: TGTGCCAGCAGCTTGACAGGGACAAACTCTGGAAACACCATATATTTT. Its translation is CASSLTGTNSGNTIYF. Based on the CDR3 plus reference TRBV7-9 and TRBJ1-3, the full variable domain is DTGVSQNPRHKITKRGQNVTFRCDPISEHNRLYWYRQTLGQGPEFLTYFQNEAQLEKSRLLSDRFSAERPKGSFSTLEIQRTEQGDSAMYLCASSLTGTNSGNTIYFGEGSWLTVV.

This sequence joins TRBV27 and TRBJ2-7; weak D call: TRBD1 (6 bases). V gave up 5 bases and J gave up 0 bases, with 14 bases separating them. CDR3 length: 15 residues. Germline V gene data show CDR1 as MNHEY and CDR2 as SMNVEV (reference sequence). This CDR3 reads CASSPRDTSSYEQYF. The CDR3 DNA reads TGTGCCAGCAGTCCCCGGGACACCAGCTCCTACGAGCAGTACTTC.

CDR3 in amino acids: CASRDPGQGAGGAFF. DNA of the CDR3: TGTGCCAGCAGGGATCCGGGACAGGGGGCAGGTGGAGCTTTCTTT. The chain joins TRBV27 to TRBJ1-1; 12 nucleotides agree with TRBD1. Germline-derived CDR1 and CDR2 are MNHEY and SMNVEV (reference sequence). CDR3 size: 15 residues. J was trimmed by 10 bases and V by 6 bases; bases with no gene match: 12.

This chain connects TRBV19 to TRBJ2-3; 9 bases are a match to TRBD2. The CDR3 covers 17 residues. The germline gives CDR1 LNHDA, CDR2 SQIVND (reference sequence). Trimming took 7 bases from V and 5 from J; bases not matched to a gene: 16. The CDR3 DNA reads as TGTGCCAGTACCCAGGGGGGGACTAGCTTTAGCGTAGATACGCAGTATTTT. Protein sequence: CASTQGGTSFSVDTQYF.